These 25 T cell receptor beta chains were all obtained from the same sample, sequenced in a study of blood T cell repertoires in COVID-19. Assay used: immunoSEQ multiplex PCR; TCRdb lists only in-frame clones, some missing. The data show about 260,000 clones, roughly 90% seen once. The material sequenced was peripheral blood. These receptors came from a human donor in a cohort sampled during active COVID-19.

This chain connects TRBV27 to TRBJ2-7; perhaps TRBD1 as D (6 bases). V lost 0 bases to trimming and J lost 3 bases, with 9 bases between them. The germline gives CDR1 MNHEY, CDR2 SMNVEV (reference sequence). This CDR3 is built from 14 residues. CDR3 nucleotides: TGTGCCAGCAGTTTATCGCAGGGGTACTACGAGCAGTACTTC. Translation: CASSLSQGYYEQYF.

The chain carries TRBV27 and TRBJ1-1, with a possible D match to TRBD1 (6 bases). V was pared by 3 bases and J by 8 bases, with 10 bases between. This CDR3 contains 12 residues. Germline-derived CDR1 and CDR2 are MNHEY and SMNVEV (reference sequence). Here the CDR3 reads CASSFPGQEAFF. The CDR3 coding sequence is TGTGCCAGCAGTTTCCCCGGACAGGAAGCTTTCTTT.

This rearrangement joins TRBV10-3 to TRBJ2-1; no clear D gene. The CDR3 has 11 amino acids. CDR1 and CDR2 (germline): ENHRY, SYGVKD. Trimming pared 6 bases from V and 5 bases from J, leaving 5 bases between. The CDR3 DNA follows: TGTGCCATCAGACACGACAATGAGCAGTTCTTC. Translated, it gives CAIRHDNEQFF.

This chain uses TRBV18 with TRBJ2-7; D is undetermined. This CDR3 is 14 amino acids long. Germline V gives CDR1 KGHSH, CDR2 LQKENI. V was trimmed by 3 bases and J by 8 bases, leaving 17 bases between them. This chain's CDR3 is CASSPPPGSLKQYF. The DNA of the CDR3 is TGTGCCAGCTCACCTCCCCCCGGGTCCTTAAAGCAGTACTTC.

The V and J genes are TRBV28 and TRBJ2-5, with a weak D call TRBD1 (5 bases). V was pared by 4 bases and J by 1 base, with 10 bases between. The CDR3 sequence is 14 residues long. The germline V gene encodes CDR1 MDHEN and CDR2 SYDVKM. In DNA form, the CDR3 reads TGTGCCAGCAGTTCATACAGGATCCAAGAGACCCAGTACTTC. Translating it yields CASSSYRIQETQYF. The whole variable domain, remainder taken from reference TRBV28 and TRBJ2-5, is DVKVTQSSRYLVKRTGEKVFLECVQDMDHENMFWYRQDPGLGLRLIYFSYDVKMKEKGDIPEGYSVSREKKERFSLILESASTNQTSMYLCASSSYRIQETQYFGPGTRLLVL.

The chain joins TRBV7-9 to TRBJ1-1, with D unresolved. V dropped 8 bases and J dropped 2 bases, with 12 bases sitting between them. CDR3 length: 13 amino acids. Looked up from germline, CDR1 is SEHNR and CDR2 is FQNEAQ (reference sequence). CDR3 region: CASWEGSNTEAFF. CDR3 sequence (DNA): TGTGCCAGCTGGGAGGGATCTAACACTGAAGCTTTCTTT.

This clone was seen only a few times. DNA of the CDR3: TGTGCCAGCAGCGACGGACTAGCGGGAGGCAGAGAGCAGTTCTTC. This sequence encodes CASSDGLAGGREQFF. The chain has TRBV9 and TRBJ2-1; 14 positions agree with TRBD2. Germline assignment: CDR1 SGDLS and CDR2 YYNGEE. V shed 3 bases and J 10 bases; nucleotides not matched to a gene: 6. This CDR3 is 15 amino acids long.

J is TRBJ1-1 and V is TRBV6-5; D is perhaps TRBD1 (6 bases). The CDR3 has 14 residues. With 6 bases removed from V and 1 base from J, the gap between germline ends came to 12 bases. CDR1 and CDR2 (germline): MNHEY, SVGAGI. CDR3 loop: CASRPDRTNTEAFF. The DNA for the CDR3 is TGTGCCAGCAGACCCGACAGGACGAACACTGAAGCTTTCTTT.

The rearrangement links TRBV14 to TRBJ1-6, with D unresolved. CDR1 and CDR2 from the germline V gene are SGHDN and FVKESK. The CDR3 runs to 15 residues. Trimming removed 4 bases from V and 5 bases from J, with 12 bases in between. The CDR3 loop reads CASSPGITDNSPLHF. The CDR3 DNA is TGTGCCAGCAGCCCCGGGATAACGGATAATTCACCCCTCCACTTT.

The chain couples TRBV25-1 to TRBJ1-2; TRBD1 might be the D (5 bases). With 5 bases removed from V and 6 bases from J, the gap between germline ends came to 19 bases. There are 15 residues in the CDR3. The germline V gene has CDR1 MGHDK and CDR2 SYGVNS. CDR3 region: CASSWAPGEGHGYTF. In DNA, the CDR3 is TGTGCCAGCAGTTGGGCCCCGGGGGAAGGGCATGGCTACACCTTC.

This clone was seen only once. The J gene is TRBJ1-6, the V gene TRBV5-1, with D perhaps matching TRBD1 (5 bases). With 4 bases removed from V and 9 bases from J, the gap between germline ends came to 17 bases. From germline, CDR1 is SGHRS and CDR2 YFSETQ. The CDR3 is 15 residues long. This CDR3 is CASSTAQGNGSPLHF. The CDR3 DNA follows: TGCGCCAGCAGCACCGCCCAGGGTAATGGTTCACCCCTCCACTTT.

This chain connects TRBV7-9 to TRBJ2-7; possibly TRBD2 for D (5 bases). V was trimmed by 1 base and J by 3 bases, leaving 10 bases between them. The germline CDR1 and CDR2 sequences are SEHNR and FQNEAQ (reference sequence). The CDR3 loop spans 14 amino acids. CDR3 DNA: TGTGCCAGCAGCTTAGTGGGGAGCTTCTACGAGCAGTACTTC. This encodes CASSLVGSFYEQYF.

The CDR3 coding sequence is TGTGCCAGCAGTACCAAACGACAGGGGGCCGGGGAGCTGTTTTTT. Protein: CASSTKRQGAGELFF. The V call is TRBV28, the J call TRBJ2-2, with 9 bases fitting TRBD1. V lost 5 bases to trimming and J lost 6 bases; unmatched junction nucleotides: 7. This CDR3 is 15 amino acids long. Germline values: CDR1 MDHEN, CDR2 SYDVKM.

The rearrangement links TRBV11-2 to TRBJ2-1; 9 nucleotides line up with TRBD2. Losses at the gene ends were 5 bases for V and 5 bases for J; bases not matched to a gene: 13. CDR3 length: 17 residues. Germline V CDR1 and CDR2: SGHAT, FQNNGV. CDR3 coding DNA: TGTGCCAGCAGCCAGAAACGCGGGGGACTAGCAGACAATGAGCAGTTCTTC. Residues: CASSQKRGGLADNEQFF.

This chain links TRBV5-8 with TRBJ1-3; maybe TRBD1 (5 bases). This CDR3 contains 16 residues. The V gene's germline CDR1 is SGHTS and CDR2 YDEGEE. Deletions cut 0 bases from V and 0 bases from J, with 10 bases between. The CDR3, as DNA: TGTGCCAGCAGCTTGGACGGGACTCACTCTGGAAACACCATATATTTT. As protein: CASSLDGTHSGNTIYF.

The chain recombines TRBV11-2 with TRBJ1-1; D not certain. The CDR3 is 14 residues long. Germline CDR1 SGHAT, CDR2 FQNNGV. Trimming took off 3 bases at V and 1 base at J, with 9 bases between the two ends. The CDR3 reads CASSFGSQNTEAFF. In nucleotides, the CDR3 is TGTGCCAGCAGCTTTGGCAGTCAGAACACTGAAGCTTTCTTT.

The chain links TRBV7-8 to TRBJ2-6; D is possibly TRBD2 (5 bases). The germline V and J ends were trimmed by 3 bases and 4 bases, with 13 bases remaining between them. Looked up from germline, CDR1 is SGHVS and CDR2 is FQNEAQ. CDR3 size: 16 residues. CDR3 sequence reads: CASSFLGVPGANVLTF. CDR3 DNA sequence: TGTGCCAGCAGCTTCCTCGGGGTCCCCGGGGCCAACGTCCTGACTTTC. The complete variable domain, with remaining parts taken from reference TRBV7-8 and TRBJ2-6, reads GAGVSQSPRYKVAKRGQDVALRCDPISGHVSLFWYQQALGQGPEFLTYFQNEAQLDKSGLPSDRFFAERPEGSVSTLKIQRTQQEDSAVYLCASSFLGVPGANVLTFGAGSRLTVL.

The V and J genes are TRBV7-8 and TRBJ2-4; TRBD1 matches 7 bases. This CDR3 region has 17 residues. J was trimmed by 0 bases and V by 5 bases; bases with no gene match: 10. The V gene's germline CDR1 is SGHVS and CDR2 FQNEAQ. The CDR3 region has the DNA TGTGCCAGCAGCGTTAAACAGGGGATTATAGCCAAAAACATTCAGTACTTC. Its translation is CASSVKQGIIAKNIQYF. Filled out from reference TRBV7-8 and TRBJ2-4, the complete variable domain reads GAGVSQSPRYKVAKRGQDVALRCDPISGHVSLFWYQQALGQGPEFLTYFQNEAQLDKSGLPSDRFFAERPEGSVSTLKIQRTQQEDSAVYLCASSVKQGIIAKNIQYFGAGTRLSVL.

The chain has TRBV7-2 and TRBJ1-1; perhaps TRBD1 as D (6 bases). The CDR3 contains 15 residues. V lost 5 bases to trimming and J lost 2 bases, with 15 bases between them. In germline, CDR1 is SGHTA, CDR2 FQGNSA. The CDR3 sequence is CASSPAGRGNTEAFF. The CDR3 DNA follows: TGTGCCAGCAGCCCCGCGGGCAGGGGAAACACTGAAGCTTTCTTT.

The gene calls are TRBV10-3 and TRBJ2-5; a possible D gene is TRBD2 (6 bases). The germline V and J ends were trimmed by 11 bases and 4 bases, with 17 bases remaining between them. Germline V gene lookup returns CDR1 ENHRY and CDR2 SYGVKD. The CDR3 sequence is 13 residues long. The CDR3 here is CAASGAEGETQYF. The CDR3 bases are TGTGCCGCCTCGGGAGCGGAGGGAGAGACCCAGTACTTC.

The chain combines TRBV27 with TRBJ2-1, with D maybe TRBD2 (6 bases). V was trimmed by 4 bases and J by 9 bases, leaving 10 bases between them. Germline CDR1 reads MNHEY; CDR2 reads SMNVEV (reference sequence). The CDR3 has 12 amino acids. CDR3 in DNA: TGTGCCAGCAGTTCATATAGCGGTGAGCAGTTCTTC. Translating it yields CASSSYSGEQFF.

This chain connects TRBV30 to TRBJ1-1, with D possibly TRBD1 on 6 matching bases. This CDR3 is built from 13 residues. Per the germline V gene, CDR1 is GTSNPN and CDR2 is SVGIG (reference sequence). Trimming left V 1 base short and J 5 bases short, with 11 bases between. CDR3 DNA sequence: TGTGCCTGGAGTGAACAGGGTGTAACTGAAGCTTTCTTT. It codes for CAWSEQGVTEAFF.

The V and J genes are TRBV7-9 and TRBJ2-7; 14 bases match TRBD2. Trimming took 5 bases from V and 6 from J; bases not matched to a gene: 3. The CDR3 sequence is 14 residues long. CDR1 and CDR2 from the germline V gene are SEHNR and FQNEAQ (reference sequence). CDR3 in DNA: TGTGCCAGCAGCCCCGGACTAGCGGGAGGCGAGCAGTACTTC. It yields the protein CASSPGLAGGEQYF.

CDR3 amino acids: CASSSPGLASYEQYF. In nucleotides, the CDR3 is TGTGCCAGCAGCTCCCCGGGACTAGCCTCCTACGAGCAGTACTTC. The chain recombines TRBV27 with TRBJ2-7, with 9 nucleotides matching TRBD2. Germline V gives CDR1 MNHEY, CDR2 SMNVEV (reference sequence). The CDR3 consists of 15 residues. J was trimmed by 0 bases and V by 6 bases; bases with no gene match: 6.

The rearrangement links TRBV19 to TRBJ1-2; TRBD1 is a possible D gene (6 bases). The CDR3 runs 12 residues. CDR1 is LNHDA and CDR2 is SQIVND in the germline V gene (reference sequence). V lost 5 bases and J 7 bases, leaving 11 bases between the germline ends. This CDR3 reads CASSENRAGYTF. DNA of the CDR3: TGTGCCAGTAGTGAGAACAGGGCTGGCTACACCTTC.